This TCR beta chain emerged from a study of shared clonotypes between healthy human individuals. General study results and limits: Enrolling few donors narrowed the genetic and exposure-history diversity that was represented.

Naive CD8 populations comprised CD45RO-negative cells positively selected for CCR7, excluding terminally differentiated effector memory CD45RA+ cells. The donor cohort consisted entirely of Caucasian adults residing in Nashville, Tennessee. Every subset had its genomic DNA shared out evenly among several immunoSEQ plates. Sequencing used immunoSEQ multiplex PCR; TCRdb keeps in-frame clones, though not all of them. The table includes about 750,000 clones, 90% to 95% detected once. V trimming: 3 bases; J trimming: 1 base; junction bases outside the gene matches: 3. The CDR3 sequence is 15 residues long. Germline CDR1 reads SGDLS; CDR2 reads YYNGEE. On this clone: Antigen: not known.

Sequences were obtained from naive CD8+ T cells sorted from blood. The receptor's source is a man aged 25-40 years in good health. The V and J genes are TRBV9 and TRBJ2-1; 8 bases are shared with TRBD1. The DNA of the CDR3 is TGTGCCAGCAGCGAGAGACAGGGGTCCTACAATGAGCAGTTCTTC. It encodes CASSERQGSYNEQFF.